Included here is one T cell receptor beta chain sequence, with context. Its recognized antigen is unknown. Base quality data are lacking; no much larger clone is found one base away. V sheds 5 bases and J sheds 10 bases, leaving 12 bases between their ends. CDR1 DFQATT and CDR2 SNEGSKA were looked up in the germline V gene (reference sequence). The CDR3 spans 11 residues, from the cysteine through the phenylalanine. Here the CDR3 DNA is all that survives: 33 bases in frame from base 1. The library relied on the immunoSEQ multiplex PCR assay. In its TCRdb copy, this immuneACCESS table keeps in-frame sequences only and misses some clones. Where compared with another copy, unresolved V genes explain less than half of these, and the others have no known cause. The sample has some 74,000 clones on record, 70% to 90% of them singletons. The top ten constitute around 6% of the sample. This sample is part of a study of control samples from healthy donors and cancer patients (dated by TCRdb to the early 2020s).

Sequenced sample: blood. This clonotype was sampled from a woman between 45 and 65 years old in good health. This sequence uses TRBV20-1 and TRBJ2-1; no D gene is confidently identified. DNA sequence: TGCAGTGCTCCGGACCTAGGGGAGCAGTTCTTC. Its protein product is CSAPDLGEQFF.